Each of the 17 T cell receptor beta chains below was sequenced from the same sample in a study of shared clonotypes between healthy human individuals. Method: immunoSEQ multiplex PCR; TCRdb's copy keeps in-frame clones and lacks some. Altogether about 2 million clones are present, about 95% being singletons, with the ten largest covering more than 0.9%. Terminally differentiated effector memory CD45RA+ cells were excluded from the naive CD8 cells, which were CD45RO-negative and positively selected for CCR7. Specimen: naive CD8+ T cells sorted from blood. These receptors were obtained from a man between 18 and 29 years old in good health.

V and J are TRBV5-6 and TRBJ1-1; TRBD1 agrees at 8 bases. Germline V gene lookup returns CDR1 SGHDT and CDR2 YYEEEE. V lost 4 bases and J lost 4; bases outside the gene matches: 6. The CDR3 covers 14 residues. The CDR3 protein is CASSQQGVGTEAFF. The CDR3 DNA reads as TGTGCCAGCAGCCAACAGGGGGTGGGCACTGAAGCTTTCTTT.

CDR3 in DNA: TGTGCCAGCAGCTTAGCGGTTTCCGGATGGGACGAGCAGTACTTC. The encoded protein is CASSLAVSGWDEQYF. The chain carries TRBV7-9 and TRBJ2-7; D is unclear. The CDR3 is 15 amino acids. The V and J ends lost 0 bases and 5 bases respectively, with 14 bases between them. The germline V gene has CDR1 SEHNR and CDR2 FQNEAQ (reference sequence).

This clone appeared a single time. The chain is built from TRBV6-4 and TRBJ1-4; 12 nucleotides match TRBD1. With 9 bases clipped from V and 7 bases from J, the junction kept 6 bases outside the gene matches. The germline V gene has CDR1 MRHNA and CDR2 SNTAGT. The CDR3 consists of 14 residues. The CDR3 DNA follows: TGTGCCAGTGGCACGGGACAGGGGGCTGAAAAACTGTTTTTT. Translated, it gives CASGTGQGAEKLFF.

The rearrangement links TRBV15 to TRBJ2-4, with a weak D call TRBD2 (6 bases). Trimming took off 0 bases at V and 8 bases at J, with 11 bases between the two ends. The CDR3 sequence is 14 residues long. CDR1 and CDR2 from the germline V gene are LNHNV and YYDKDF (reference sequence). CDR3 in amino acids: CATSRDRGMDIQYF. In DNA, the CDR3 is TGTGCCACCAGCAGAGATCGGGGGATGGACATTCAGTACTTC. The variable domain in full, with the rest retrieved from reference TRBV15 and TRBJ2-4, is DAMVIQNPRYQVTQFGKPVTLSCSQTLNHNVMYWYQQKSSQAPKLLFHYYDKDFNNEADTPDNFQSRRPNTSFCFLDIRSPGLGDTAMYLCATSRDRGMDIQYFGAGTRLSVL.

This CDR3 reads CASSILSSGKETQYF. CDR3 nucleotides: TGTGCCAGCAGTATATTATCTAGCGGAAAAGAGACCCAGTACTTC. The chain carries TRBV6-5 and TRBJ2-5; 7 bases are shared with TRBD2. This CDR3 has 15 amino acids. Germline CDR1 is MNHEY and CDR2 is SVGAGI. J gave up 3 bases and V 5 bases, and 9 bases lay outside the gene matches.

The CDR3 bases are TGTGCCAGCAGTGAATACGGGACAGAGTGGAACACCGGGGAGCTGTTTTTT. Its translation: CASSEYGTEWNTGELFF. The chain has TRBV25-1 and TRBJ2-2; 7 positions match TRBD1. This CDR3 comprises 17 residues. V shed 0 bases, J shed 1 base, and the junction held 5 bases outside the gene matches. CDR1 and CDR2 from the germline V gene are MGHDK and SYGVNS.

As regards this clone: The sample holds other DNA sequences that translate to the same CDR3. The chain couples TRBV2 to TRBJ2-7; no reliable D call. V was shortened by 6 bases and J by 0 bases, with 9 bases between the two germline ends. CDR1 is SNHLY, CDR2 FYNNEI, per germline. CDR3 length: 13 amino acids. The CDR3 spells CASSGDSSYEQYF. The CDR3 region has the DNA TGTGCCAGCAGCGGCGATAGCTCCTACGAGCAGTACTTC.

The chain recombines TRBV4-1 with TRBJ2-7; D is undetermined. The CDR3 consists of 14 residues. From germline, CDR1 is MGHRA and CDR2 YSYEKL. The germline V and J ends were trimmed by 0 bases and 3 bases, with 9 bases remaining between them. The CDR3 protein is CASSQDRIVYEQYF. The DNA of the CDR3 is TGCGCCAGCAGCCAAGATCGCATAGTCTACGAGCAGTACTTC.

V usage is TRBV2 and J usage is TRBJ1-1, with 8 bases matching TRBD1. The germline CDR1 and CDR2 sequences are SNHLY and FYNNEI. With V trimmed by 6 bases and J by 3 bases, 6 bases remained unmatched. The length of the CDR3 is 14 residues. CDR3: CASRLIQGDTEAFF. In DNA form, the CDR3 reads TGTGCCAGCAGGTTAATACAGGGGGACACTGAAGCTTTCTTT. Variable domain in full (rest from reference TRBV2 and TRBJ1-1): EPEVTQTPSHQVTQMGQEVILRCVPISNHLYFYWYRQILGQKVEFLVSFYNNEISEKSEIFDDQFSVERPDGSNFTLKIRSTKLEDSAMYFCASRLIQGDTEAFFGQGTRLTVV.

This clone was counted once. Distinct nucleotide sequences in the sample also encode this CDR3. This chain uses TRBV27 with TRBJ2-5; tentatively, D is TRBD2 (6 bases). This CDR3 is 14 amino acids long. Germline V gives CDR1 MNHEY, CDR2 SMNVEV (reference sequence). With 5 bases removed from V and 1 base from J, the gap between germline ends came to 11 bases. The CDR3 DNA sequence: TGTGCCAGCAGTCCCCTCGGGGGCCAAGAGACCCAGTACTTC. Protein: CASSPLGGQETQYF.

In the case of this clone: The sample contains more than one DNA sequence encoding this CDR3. This chain uses TRBV9 with TRBJ2-1; 8 bases match TRBD2. Unmatched junction bases numbered 5, after V lost 2 bases and J lost 4 bases. The CDR3 contains 15 residues. Germline loops: CDR1 SGDLS, CDR2 YYNGEE. CDR3 protein: CASSVTSGAYNEQFF. The CDR3 nucleotides read TGTGCCAGCAGCGTTACTAGCGGCGCATACAATGAGCAGTTCTTC.

The J gene is TRBJ1-5, the V gene TRBV6-7; the D is unclear. TRBV6-7 is filed as an ORF, its function uncertain. The CDR3 length is 13 residues. The V end was cut by 5 bases, the J end by 3 bases, with 8 bases between. The chain's CDR3 is CASSLRANQPQHF. The CDR3 DNA follows: TGTGCCAGCAGTCTTCGTGCCAATCAGCCCCAGCATTTT.

This chain uses TRBV27 with TRBJ1-5, with D possibly TRBD1 on 6 matching bases. V shed 7 bases and J shed 0 bases, with 16 bases lying between them. Germline V gene lookup returns CDR1 MNHEY and CDR2 SMNVEV (reference sequence). The CDR3 loop spans 16 amino acids. CDR3: CASNPGGAHSNQPQHF. The CDR3 DNA follows: TGTGCCAGCAATCCGGGGGGGGCTCATAGCAATCAGCCCCAGCATTTT.

In DNA form, the CDR3 reads TGCGCCAGCAGCCAAGGAGTAAATCAGCCCCAGCATTTT. It specifies CASSQGVNQPQHF. J is TRBJ1-5 and V is TRBV4-1; D not resolved. Trimming removed 1 base from V and 4 bases from J, with 5 bases in between. Germline CDR1 is MGHRA and CDR2 is YSYEKL. The CDR3 is 13 amino acids.

V gene TRBV7-9 combines with J gene TRBJ2-1; 7 nucleotides align to TRBD2. This CDR3 contains 15 residues. The V gene's germline CDR1 is SEHNR and CDR2 FQNEAQ (reference sequence). V trimming: 3 bases; J trimming: 8 bases; junction bases outside the gene matches: 10. This CDR3 is CASSLKIAGEDEQFF. In DNA form, the CDR3 reads TGTGCCAGCAGCTTGAAAATTGCGGGAGAGGATGAGCAGTTCTTC.

The rearrangement links TRBV4-1 to TRBJ2-6, with TRBD2 as a possible D gene (5 bases). Per germline, CDR1 MGHRA and CDR2 YSYEKL. The CDR3 is 15 amino acids. V lost 4 bases and J 1 base, leaving 8 bases between the germline ends. DNA for the CDR3: TGCGCCAGCAGCCCTACGGGGTCTGGGGCCAACGTCCTGACTTTC. It specifies CASSPTGSGANVLTF.

Regarding this clone: The junction does not match germline at one end; this may be a read error. This chain uses TRBV7-7 with TRBJ2-5, with D perhaps TRBD1 or TRBD2 (6 bases each). The CDR3 is 15 amino acids. Germline-derived CDR1 and CDR2 are SSHAT and FNYEAQ (reference sequence). The CDR3 loop reads CASSFTGGAGETQYF. In DNA, the CDR3 is TGTGCTAGCAGCTTCACCGGGGGCGCGGGAGAGACCCAGTACTTC.